This is a list of T cell receptor beta chains from one sample in a study of blood T cell repertoires in COVID-19. The repertoire was sequenced with immunoSEQ multiplex PCR; TCRdb's copy has only in-frame clones and lacks some. The table records approximately 170,000 clones, over 65% of them present only once. Sequenced: PBMCs or T cells enriched from blood (not recorded which). Receptor source: a woman between 45 and 65 years old who had recovered from COVID-19. Each CDR3 is given with its conserved first and last residue. The D gene is left open where the match is weak. Size tells how often a clone was seen (once, few, many) or the class of an expanded clone, and some rows leave it out.

clone_size	v_call	j_call	d_call	cdr3_nt	cdr3_aa
.	TRBV5-5	TRBJ2-5	.	TGTGCCAGCAGCCCCTGGATGGGAGTAGGAGAGACCCAGTACTTC	CASSPWMGVGETQYF
.	TRBV4-1	TRBJ1-5	TRBD1	TGCGCCAGCAGCCAGATAGGACAGGGTAGCAATCAGCCCCAGCATTTT	CASSQIGQGSNQPQHF
.	TRBV5-6	TRBJ1-5	TRBD1	TGTGCCAGCAGCTTGGGACCAACAGGGGCCCCCAATCAGCCCCAGCATTTT	CASSLGPTGAPNQPQHF
.	TRBV2	TRBJ2-1	TRBD2	TGTGCCAGCAACTGGGGACTAGCGGGATCCAGGGAGCAGTTCTTC	CASNWGLAGSREQFF
.	TRBV27	TRBJ1-4	.	TGTGCCAGCAGTCTAATCAGGGATGTAAAACTGTTTTTT	CASSLIRDVKLFF
.	TRBV5-6	TRBJ2-2	TRBD2	TGTGCCAGCAGCGGATGGACTAGCGGGGGCCTGAACACCGGGGAGCTGTTTTTT	CASSGWTSGGLNTGELFF
.	TRBV4-1	TRBJ2-2	.	TGCGCCAGCAGCCAAGAGAACTCTGACACCGGGGAGCTGTTTTTT	CASSQENSDTGELFF
.	TRBV5-6	TRBJ1-1	.	TGTGCCAGCAGCTTGGGACAGCCCCCGGGGAGGGCTTTCTTT	CASSLGQPPGRAFF
.	TRBV6-2/TRBV6-3	TRBJ2-2	.	TGTGCCAGCAGTCTTCCCTCGTCGGGTCTTAACACCGGGGAGCTGTTTTTT	CASSLPSSGLNTGELFF
.	TRBV10-1	TRBJ2-1	TRBD2	TGCGCCAGCAGTGAGGCCGTCGCGGGAGTCTCTGAGCAGTTCTTC	CASSEAVAGVSEQFF
.	TRBV9	TRBJ1-4	.	TGTGCCAGCAGCGGAGGGAACACTGCAACTAATGAAAAACTGTTTTTT	CASSGGNTATNEKLFF
.	TRBV2	TRBJ2-1	TRBD2	TGTGCCAGCATAGAGACTAGCGGGAGCAATGAGCAGTTCTTC	CASIETSGSNEQFF
.	TRBV3-1/TRBV3-2	TRBJ1-1	.	TGTGCCCCTCGGGAGGGGGACACCTTCAACACTGAAGCTTTCTTT	CAPREGDTFNTEAFF
once	TRBV6-4	TRBJ2-1	TRBD2	TGTGCCAGCAGTGGGACTAGCGGGAGCAATGAGCAGTTCTTC	CASSGTSGSNEQFF
.	TRBV5-5	TRBJ1-5	.	TGTGCCAGCAGCTCGGAGGGCCATCAGCCCCAGCATTTT	CASSSEGHQPQHF
.	TRBV28	TRBJ1-2	.	TGTGCCAGCAGTCAAACGGGCGGGGTTAATGGCTACACCTTC	CASSQTGGVNGYTF
.	TRBV4-3	TRBJ2-5	.	TGCGCCAGCAGCCCGGGTACGGAGGAGACCCAGTACTTC	CASSPGTEETQYF
few	TRBV3-1/TRBV3-2	TRBJ1-6	.	TGTGCCAGCAGCCAAGGGGACCAGCGGGGACCACCCCTCCACTTT	CASSQGDQRGPPLHF
.	TRBV5-1	TRBJ1-3	.	TGCGCCAGCAGCTTGAACCCACAGGAAAACACCATATATTTT	CASSLNPQENTIYF
.	TRBV6-1	TRBJ1-5	TRBD1	TGTGCCAGCAGTCTCGGGACAGGGGATCAGCCCCAGCATTTT	CASSLGTGDQPQHF
.	TRBV30	TRBJ1-6	.	TGTGCCTGGAGTGTGGCAGGGGATTATAATTCACCCCTCCACTTT	CAWSVAGDYNSPLHF
.	TRBV27	TRBJ1-2	TRBD1	TGTGCCAGCAGTGACAGGGTGGAGTATGGCTACACCTTC	CASSDRVEYGYTF
.	TRBV9	TRBJ1-1	.	TGTGCCAGCAGCGGCGGGGGGGGATATGCCACTGAAGCTTTCTTT	CASSGGGGYATEAFF
.	TRBV5-1	TRBJ2-6	TRBD2	TGCGCCAGTTATAGCGGGAGTAGCTCTGGGGCCAACGTCCTGACTTTC	CASYSGSSSGANVLTF
once	TRBV3-1/TRBV3-2	TRBJ2-3	TRBD2	TGTGCCAGCAGCCAAGGTTATACTAGCGGGGGGAGAGATACGCAGTATTTT	CASSQGYTSGGRDTQYF
.	TRBV18	TRBJ2-2	TRBD2	TGTGCCAGCTCACTTGGACTAGCGGGAGTGGCCGGGGAGCTGTTTTTT	CASSLGLAGVAGELFF
.	TRBV6-5	TRBJ1-5	.	TGTGCCAGCAGTTCCTCCCCTTCTCAGCCCCAGCATTTT	CASSSSPSQPQHF
.	TRBV27	TRBJ2-6	TRBD2	TGTGCCAGCAGCCCACTAGCGGGTACAACTTTCTCTGGGGCCAACGTCCTGACTTTC	CASSPLAGTTFSGANVLTF
.	TRBV2	TRBJ1-1	.	TGTGCCAGCATGACGGAGAAAGGTGTTACTGAAGCTTTCTTT	CASMTEKGVTEAFF
.	TRBV4-1	TRBJ1-5	TRBD1	TGCGCCAGCAGCCAAGATGATCGACAGGGTGTCCAGCATTTT	CASSQDDRQGVQHF
.	TRBV28	TRBJ2-5	.	TGTGCCAGCAGTTTACGCGCGGAGACCCAGTACTTC	CASSLRAETQYF
.	TRBV5-8	TRBJ1-6	.	TGTGCCAGCAGCTTTGTGATTGTGGACACTTATAATTCACCCCTCCACTTT	CASSFVIVDTYNSPLHF
.	TRBV10-3	TRBJ1-5	.	TGTGCCATCAGTGAGGGGGGGAATCAGCCCCAGCATTTT	CAISEGGNQPQHF
.	TRBV5-4	TRBJ2-5	TRBD2	TGTGCCAGCAGCTCCCCCCGCGGGGGAGAGACCCAGTACTTC	CASSSPRGGETQYF
.	TRBV7-9	TRBJ2-3	.	TGTGCCAGCAGGAATGGACATGCTGGAGATACGCAGTATTTT	CASRNGHAGDTQYF
once	TRBV7-9	TRBJ1-2	.	TGTGCCAGCACCCTCGGTATCTATGGCTACACCTTC	CASTLGIYGYTF
.	TRBV2	TRBJ2-2	.	TGTGCCAGCAGTGAGGGAGGGAACACCGGGGAGCTGTTTTTT	CASSEGGNTGELFF
.	TRBV7-8	TRBJ1-2	.	TGTGCCAGCAGCGCCACGGTCCGCTCCGGTTGGGGCTACACCTTC	CASSATVRSGWGYTF
.	TRBV29-1	TRBJ1-4	.	TGCAGCGTCCGACCCCAGGGCGCAACTAATGAAAAACTGTTTTTT	CSVRPQGATNEKLFF
.	TRBV15	TRBJ1-5	.	TGTGCCACCAGCAGAGCCCAGGGTCGGCCCCAGCATTTT	CATSRAQGRPQHF
.	TRBV28	TRBJ2-1	.	TGTGCCAGCAGCGTCCGGGACAACAATGAGCAGTTCTTC	CASSVRDNNEQFF
.	TRBV28	TRBJ2-3	.	TGTGCCAGCACTCCGGGGGGCGGCCGGGGGGATACGCAGTATTTT	CASTPGGGRGDTQYF
.	TRBV5-1	TRBJ2-3	TRBD2	TGCGCCAGCAGCTCGGGCTTGACGGGAGGAGAAACAGATACGCAGTATTTT	CASSSGLTGGETDTQYF
.	TRBV3-1/TRBV3-2	TRBJ1-2	TRBD1	TGTGCCAGCAGCTCTAGGAAGGGGGCGGGCGATGGCTACACCTTC	CASSSRKGAGDGYTF
.	TRBV27	TRBJ2-1	.	TGTGCCAGCAGTCCCCAAACCGCAGGGGGGAATGAGCAGTTCTTC	CASSPQTAGGNEQFF
.	TRBV12-3/TRBV12-4	TRBJ1-4	.	TGTGCCAGCAGGCGGGGAGAAAAACTGTTTTTT	CASRRGEKLFF